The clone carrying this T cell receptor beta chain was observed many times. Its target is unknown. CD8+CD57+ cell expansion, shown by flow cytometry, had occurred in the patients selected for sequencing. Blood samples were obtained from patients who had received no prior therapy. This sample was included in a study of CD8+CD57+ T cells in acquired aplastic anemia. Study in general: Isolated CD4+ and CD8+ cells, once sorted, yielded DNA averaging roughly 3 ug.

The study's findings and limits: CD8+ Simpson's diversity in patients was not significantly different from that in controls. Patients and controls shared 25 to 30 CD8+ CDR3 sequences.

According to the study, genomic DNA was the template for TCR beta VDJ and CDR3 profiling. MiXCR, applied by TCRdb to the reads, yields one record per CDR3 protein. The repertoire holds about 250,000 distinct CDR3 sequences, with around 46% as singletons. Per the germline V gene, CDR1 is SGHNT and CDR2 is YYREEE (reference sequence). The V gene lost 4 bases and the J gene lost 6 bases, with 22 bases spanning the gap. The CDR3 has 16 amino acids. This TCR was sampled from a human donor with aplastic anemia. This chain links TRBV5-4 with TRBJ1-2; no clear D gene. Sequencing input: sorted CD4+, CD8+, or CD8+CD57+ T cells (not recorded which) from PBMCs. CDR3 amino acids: CASSAEGWALIDGYTF. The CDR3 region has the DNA TGTGCCAGCAGCGCGGAGGGCTGGGCACTCATAGATGGCTACACCTTC.